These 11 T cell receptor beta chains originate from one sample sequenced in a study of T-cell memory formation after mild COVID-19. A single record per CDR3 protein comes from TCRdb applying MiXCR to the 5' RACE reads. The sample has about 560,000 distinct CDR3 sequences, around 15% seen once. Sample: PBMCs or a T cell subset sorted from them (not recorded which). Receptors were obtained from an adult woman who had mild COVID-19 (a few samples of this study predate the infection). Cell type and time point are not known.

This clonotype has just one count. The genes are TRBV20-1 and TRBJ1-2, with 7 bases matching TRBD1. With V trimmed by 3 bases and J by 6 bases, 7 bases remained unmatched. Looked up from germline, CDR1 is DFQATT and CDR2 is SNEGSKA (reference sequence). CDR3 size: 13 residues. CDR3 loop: CSASRQGLDGYTF. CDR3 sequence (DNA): TGCAGTGCTAGCAGACAGGGACTGGATGGCTACACCTTC.

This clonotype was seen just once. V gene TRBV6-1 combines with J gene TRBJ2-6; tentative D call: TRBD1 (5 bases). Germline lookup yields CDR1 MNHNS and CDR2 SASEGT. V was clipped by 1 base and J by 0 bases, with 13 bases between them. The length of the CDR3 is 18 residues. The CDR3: CASSEVRVLPSGANVLTF. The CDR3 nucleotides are TGTGCCAGCAGTGAAGTCAGGGTTTTACCCTCTGGGGCCAACGTCCTGACTTTC.

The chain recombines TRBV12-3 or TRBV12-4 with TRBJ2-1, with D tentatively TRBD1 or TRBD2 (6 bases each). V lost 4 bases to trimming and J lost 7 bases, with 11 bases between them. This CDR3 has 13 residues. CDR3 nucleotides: TGTGCCAGCAGTTCCACAGGGAGGAATGAGCAGTTCTTC. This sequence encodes CASSSTGRNEQFF.

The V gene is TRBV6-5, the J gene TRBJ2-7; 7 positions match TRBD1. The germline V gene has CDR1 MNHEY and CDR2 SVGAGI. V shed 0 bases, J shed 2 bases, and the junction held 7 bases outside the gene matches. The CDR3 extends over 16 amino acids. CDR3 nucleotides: TGTGCCAGCAGTTACTCCGGCCAGGGGGTTCCCTACGAGCAGTACTTC. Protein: CASSYSGQGVPYEQYF.

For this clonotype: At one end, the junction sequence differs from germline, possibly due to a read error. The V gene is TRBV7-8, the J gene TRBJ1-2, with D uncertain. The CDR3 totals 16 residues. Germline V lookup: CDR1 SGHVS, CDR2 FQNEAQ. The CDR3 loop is CASRLARSTTNYGYTF. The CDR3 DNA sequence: TGTGCCAGCAGATTAGCCCGGAGCACTACTAACTATGGCTACACCTTC.

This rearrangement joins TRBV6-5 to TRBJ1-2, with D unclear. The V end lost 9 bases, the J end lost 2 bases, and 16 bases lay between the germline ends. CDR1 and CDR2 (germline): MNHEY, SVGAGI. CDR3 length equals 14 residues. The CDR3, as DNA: TGTGCCAGTTCAAAGGCGGGGAGCAACTATGGCTACACCTTC. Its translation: CASSKAGSNYGYTF.

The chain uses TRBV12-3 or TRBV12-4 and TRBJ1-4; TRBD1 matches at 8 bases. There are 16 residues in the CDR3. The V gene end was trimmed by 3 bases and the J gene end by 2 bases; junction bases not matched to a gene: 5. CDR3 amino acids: CASSLRQGATNEKLFF. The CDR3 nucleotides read TGTGCCAGCAGTTTGAGGCAGGGGGCCACTAATGAAAAACTGTTTTTT.

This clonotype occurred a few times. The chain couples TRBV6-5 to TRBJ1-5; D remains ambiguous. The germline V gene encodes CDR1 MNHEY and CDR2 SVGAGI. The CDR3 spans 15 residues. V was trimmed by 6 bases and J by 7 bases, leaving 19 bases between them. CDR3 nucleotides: TGTGCCAGCAGCTCCCGACGGCATGGAGGCCAGCCCCAGCATTTT. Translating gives CASSSRRHGGQPQHF.

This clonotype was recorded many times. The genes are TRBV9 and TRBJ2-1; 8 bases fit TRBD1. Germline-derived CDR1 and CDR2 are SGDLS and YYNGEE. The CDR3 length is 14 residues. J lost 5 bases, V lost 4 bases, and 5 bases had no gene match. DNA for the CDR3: TGTGCCAGCAGCCCCCGGACAGGGAACAATGAGCAGTTCTTC. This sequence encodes CASSPRTGNNEQFF.

The CDR3 spells CATSFITGNQPQHF. CDR3 nucleotide sequence: TGTGCCACCAGTTTTATCACCGGCAATCAGCCCCAGCATTTT. The chain carries TRBV24-1 and TRBJ1-5, with unresolved D. CDR1 KGHDR and CDR2 SFDVKD come from the germline V gene. The CDR3 runs 14 residues. Between the trimmed V and J ends, which lost 6 bases and 2 bases, there was a span of 10 bases.

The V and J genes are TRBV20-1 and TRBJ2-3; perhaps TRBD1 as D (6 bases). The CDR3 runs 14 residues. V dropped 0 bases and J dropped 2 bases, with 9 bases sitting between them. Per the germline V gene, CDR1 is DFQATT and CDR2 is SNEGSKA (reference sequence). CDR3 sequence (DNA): TGCAGTGCTAGAGATGGGGGCTACACAGATACGCAGTATTTT. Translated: CSARDGGYTDTQYF.